The clone carrying this TCR beta chain came up once. Its antigen remains unidentified. With 60 Vbeta and 13 Jbeta primers, the PCR was carried out. As processed by the authors: It was a later analysis that counted 83 million or so unique TCR beta chains, of which some 10 million were shared. Measured with immunoSEQ multiplex PCR; TCRdb has only the in-frame clones, and not every one. V and J calls plus clone size are reproduced from that table; the DNA served to infer D and trimming. The data contain approximately 200,000 clones, around three quarters of them seen just once; the ten biggest clones take up 15%. The donors, nominally healthy at sampling, likely had unrecorded immune exposures. The sample is drawn from a study of cytomegalovirus exposure and HLA in healthy donors. General study points: Across HLA loci, a later analysis found differing TCR association rates, with DRB1 most and HLA-C fewest. Roughly even sequencing depth across donors was the assumption behind the presence/absence analyses.

This TCR came from a man aged 35-49 years in good health and CMV-seronegative. Input material: PBMCs.

As DNA, the CDR3 is TGCGCCAGCAGCTCCGGGACAGGGGGCTATGAGCAGTTCTTC. It translates to CASSSGTGGYEQFF. The chain links TRBV5-1 to TRBJ2-1; TRBD1 matches 12 bases. The CDR3 totals 14 residues. Germline V gene lookup returns CDR1 SGHRS and CDR2 YFSETQ. The V segment lost 3 bases and the J segment 8 bases; nucleotides outside the gene matches: 3.